The 5 T cell receptor beta chains listed next were all sequenced from one sample in a study of T cell repertoires in ileal Crohn's disease. The table came from immunoSEQ multiplex PCR; TCRdb's copy has only in-frame clones and leaves some out. The table has some 27,000 clones, 80% seen once. Source material: ileal tissue. These receptors all come from an adult with Crohn's disease.

For the CDR3, the DNA is TGTGCCACCCTCTCTGGGGACAGGCCCAATCAGCCCCAGCATTTT. Residues: CATLSGDRPNQPQHF. The J gene is TRBJ1-5, the V gene TRBV6-6; 8 bases fit TRBD1. In germline, CDR1 is MNHNY, CDR2 SVGAGI (reference sequence). This CDR3 comprises 15 residues. Losses at the gene ends were 10 bases for V and 3 bases for J; bases not matched to a gene: 11.

V usage is TRBV2 and J usage is TRBJ2-7, with 9 bases lining up with TRBD1. The J segment lost 6 bases and the V segment lost 6 bases, leaving 6 bases of the junction unmatched. Germline V gene lookup returns CDR1 SNHLY and CDR2 FYNNEI. There are 13 residues in the CDR3. CDR3 coding DNA: TGTGCCAGCAGCGGGACAGGGACGGGCGAGCAGTACTTC. Translating it yields CASSGTGTGEQYF.

CDR3 in amino acids: CASSQTGLNTEAFF. The CDR3, as DNA: TGCGCCAGCAGCCAGACAGGGCTGAACACTGAAGCTTTCTTT. V and J are TRBV5-1 and TRBJ1-1; 7 bases match TRBD1. V shed 4 bases, J shed 0 bases, and the junction held 3 bases outside the gene matches. There are 14 residues in the CDR3. In germline, CDR1 is SGHRS, CDR2 YFSETQ.

The chain employs TRBV19 and TRBJ1-6, with 8 bases aligning to TRBD1. After removal of 7 bases from V and 10 bases from J, the junction contained 12 bases not matched to a gene. The CDR3 has 15 residues. Germline CDR1 and CDR2: LNHDA and SQIVND (reference sequence). The CDR3 bases are TGTGCCAGTAATCGACAGGGGAGCGACTACTCACCCCTCCACTTT. Protein product: CASNRQGSDYSPLHF.

This clone was found once. This sequence joins TRBV9 and TRBJ2-7; 8 nucleotides agree with TRBD2. V dropped 4 bases and J dropped 2; count of bases not matched to a gene: 5. Germline assignment: CDR1 SGDLS and CDR2 YYNGEE. There are 14 residues in the CDR3. Here the CDR3 DNA reads TGTGCCAGCAGCCCCGGGGGGGTAGCCTACGAGCAGTACTTC. Encoded protein: CASSPGGVAYEQYF.